The T cell receptor beta chain described here comes from a study of CD8 T cells in ankylosing spondylitis (dated by TCRdb to 2015 to 2018). As for the study more broadly: The study profiled T cell receptor beta repertoires in healthy donors and ankylosing spondylitis patients to find disease-linked TCR variants. The full study cohort comprised 25 ankylosing spondylitis patients and around 100 healthy donors. Samples of peripheral blood were taken, and for ankylosing spondylitis patients, synovial fluid was collected as well.

General study outcomes and caveats: Some motif variants had previously been reported in the synovial fluid and blood of reactive arthritis patients, which suggests shared mechanisms of disease initiation. The disease-linked clones had a CD8+ phenotype and were found at relatively low frequencies in peripheral blood. A TCR beta motif made up of seven or eight highly homologous amino acid variants appeared to be characteristic of blood from ankylosing spondylitis patients. The disease-linked clones were reported to be significantly enriched in matched synovial fluid samples from ankylosing spondylitis patients.

Its CDR3 holds 16 amino acids, cysteine through phenylalanine. Only the CDR3 region is kept as DNA, spanning 48 bases read in frame from base 1. The CDR1 and CDR2 encoded by the germline V gene are SGHVS and FQNEAQ. Trimming removed 4 bases from V and 2 bases from J; the gene matches leave 6 bases unexplained. About this clonotype: The target of this receptor is not known. Base qualities are not at hand, and no much larger clone is one base apart.

Sequenced using an Illumina HiSeq 2500. TCR beta libraries were prepared by quantitative 5'-RACE with molecular barcodes. The authors' pipeline ran thus. To identify disease-linked TCR variants, a new computational method was used, one built on a probabilistic model of VDJ rearrangement. TCRdb itself trimmed the public reads at Q25 with fastp, ran MiXCR and retained productive beta chains. Entries are consolidated by CDR3 protein sequence, retaining the most common genes and DNA. The V and J calls and clone size are TCRdb's, not the authors'. This sample gives 250,000 to 300,000 distinct CDR3 sequences in total; roughly 18% of them show up just once. Around 30% of the sample comes from the top ten.

The TCR was taken from a male donor with ankylosing spondylitis or in good health (not recorded which). The sample taken for sequencing was blood, either unsorted or a sorted T cell fraction (not recorded which). The rearrangement combines TRBV7-8 with TRBJ2-1; 9 bases in the junction line up with TRBD2. The DNA reads TGTGCCAGCAGCTCCCGTGTAGCGGGAGCCTACAATGAGCAGTTCTTC. This yields the protein CASSSRVAGAYNEQFF.